The rows below give T cell receptor beta chains drawn from one sample of a study of CD8+ T cells in alopecia areata. TCRdb's table, derived via immunoSEQ multiplex PCR, lists solely in-frame clones and lacks some. The sample includes around 98,000 clones, about 45% of them seen just once. The sequenced sample was CD4+ T cells sorted from blood. The receptor set was obtained from a human donor with alopecia areata. Both conserved end residues are part of each CDR3. The D gene is left open where the match is weak. Not all rows give a size; the values are once, few, many and, for expanded clones, a class.

d_call: -
clone_size: -
cdr3_length: 13
v_call: TRBV29-1
j_call: TRBJ2-7
cdr3_aa: CSVDTYRGGEQYF
cdr3_nt: TGCAGCGTTGATACGTACAGGGGGGGCGAGCAGTACTTC

d_call: -
clone_size: -
cdr3_length: 13
v_call: TRBV29-1
j_call: TRBJ2-3
cdr3_aa: CSVELPGPDTQYF
cdr3_nt: TGCAGCGTTGAACTACCCGGACCCGATACGCAGTATTTT

d_call: -
clone_size: -
cdr3_length: 10
v_call: TRBV29-1
j_call: TRBJ2-3
cdr3_aa: CSVGKDTQYF
cdr3_nt: TGCAGCGTTGGCAAGGATACGCAGTATTTT

d_call: -
clone_size: -
cdr3_length: 13
v_call: TRBV29-1
j_call: TRBJ1-1
cdr3_aa: CSVEALMNTEAFF
cdr3_nt: TGCAGCGTTGAGGCATTGATGAACACTGAAGCTTTCTTT

d_call: TRBD1
clone_size: once
cdr3_length: 13
v_call: TRBV29-1
j_call: TRBJ2-5
cdr3_aa: CSVRDRVGETQYF
cdr3_nt: TGCAGCGTGCGAGACAGGGTTGGTGAGACCCAGTACTTC

d_call: -
clone_size: -
cdr3_length: 11
v_call: TRBV30
j_call: TRBJ2-3
cdr3_aa: CAWGAPDTQYF
cdr3_nt: TGTGCCTGGGGGGCCCCAGATACGCAGTATTTT

d_call: -
clone_size: -
cdr3_length: 13
v_call: TRBV4-1
j_call: TRBJ1-5
cdr3_aa: CASSQARDAPQHF
cdr3_nt: TGCGCCAGCAGCCAAGCCCGAGATGCGCCCCAGCATTTT

d_call: -
clone_size: -
cdr3_length: 16
v_call: TRBV7-9
j_call: TRBJ2-7
cdr3_aa: CASSLEAGAGEYEQYF
cdr3_nt: TGTGCCAGCAGCTTAGAGGCTGGCGCAGGGGAGTACGAGCAGTACTTC

d_call: -
clone_size: -
cdr3_length: 14
v_call: TRBV15
j_call: TRBJ2-3
cdr3_aa: CATSRQRATDTQYF
cdr3_nt: TGTGCCACCAGCAGGCAGCGGGCCACAGATACGCAGTATTTT

d_call: -
clone_size: -
cdr3_length: 15
v_call: TRBV28
j_call: TRBJ1-5
cdr3_aa: CASSSGGSRNQPQHF
cdr3_nt: TGTGCCAGCAGCAGTGGGGGTTCAAGGAATCAGCCCCAGCATTTT

d_call: -
clone_size: few
cdr3_length: 16
v_call: TRBV18
j_call: TRBJ2-7
cdr3_aa: CASSPGDISSGYEQYF
cdr3_nt: TGTGCCAGCTCACCCGGAGACATTTCATCGGGCTACGAGCAGTACTTC

d_call: -
clone_size: few
cdr3_length: 13
v_call: TRBV30
j_call: TRBJ2-6
cdr3_aa: CAWVTSGANVLTF
cdr3_nt: TGTGCCTGGGTCACCTCTGGGGCCAACGTCCTGACTTTC

d_call: -
clone_size: few
cdr3_length: 14
v_call: TRBV28
j_call: TRBJ2-3
cdr3_aa: CASNTRAVTDTQYF
cdr3_nt: TGTGCCAGCAATACTAGAGCGGTCACAGATACGCAGTATTTT

d_call: -
clone_size: -
cdr3_length: 14
v_call: TRBV7-9
j_call: TRBJ2-7
cdr3_aa: CASSASQGYYEQYF
cdr3_nt: TGTGCCAGCAGCGCGTCACAGGGTTACTACGAGCAGTACTTC

d_call: TRBD2
clone_size: -
cdr3_length: 13
v_call: TRBV7-2
j_call: TRBJ2-7
cdr3_aa: CASSLGAGVAQYF
cdr3_nt: TGTGCCAGCAGCTTAGGGGCGGGAGTTGCGCAGTACTTC

d_call: TRBD2
clone_size: few
cdr3_length: 14
v_call: TRBV6-5
j_call: TRBJ2-1
cdr3_aa: CASSYSTSGNEQFF
cdr3_nt: TGTGCCAGCAGTTACTCGACTAGCGGTAATGAGCAGTTCTTC

d_call: TRBD2
clone_size: -
cdr3_length: 14
v_call: TRBV2
j_call: TRBJ2-5
cdr3_aa: CASSVSGGQETQYF
cdr3_nt: TGTGCCAGCAGTGTTAGCGGGGGCCAAGAGACCCAGTACTTC

d_call: -
clone_size: -
cdr3_length: 14
v_call: TRBV5-1
j_call: TRBJ2-5
cdr3_aa: CASSLGSRGETQYF
cdr3_nt: TGCGCCAGCAGCTTGGGGTCCCGTGGGGAGACCCAGTACTTC

d_call: -
clone_size: -
cdr3_length: 12
v_call: TRBV14
j_call: TRBJ2-1
cdr3_aa: CASSQDLGRQFF
cdr3_nt: TGTGCCAGCAGCCAAGATCTGGGGAGGCAGTTCTTC

d_call: -
clone_size: few
cdr3_length: 15
v_call: TRBV29-1
j_call: TRBJ2-2
cdr3_aa: CSVKLRVQGGGELFF
cdr3_nt: TGCAGCGTTAAACTGCGGGTACAGGGCGGCGGGGAGCTGTTTTTT

d_call: TRBD2
clone_size: -
cdr3_length: 16
v_call: TRBV5-1
j_call: TRBJ2-6
cdr3_aa: CASSLGAGAGANVLTF
cdr3_nt: TGCGCCAGCAGCTTAGGAGCGGGAGCGGGGGCCAACGTCCTGACTTTC

d_call: -
clone_size: -
cdr3_length: 12
v_call: TRBV29-1
j_call: TRBJ1-1
cdr3_aa: CSVLTLNTEAFF
cdr3_nt: TGCAGCGTGCTAACACTGAACACTGAAGCTTTCTTT

d_call: -
clone_size: once
cdr3_length: 13
v_call: TRBV7-9
j_call: TRBJ1-1
cdr3_aa: CASSETGNTEAFF
cdr3_nt: TGTGCCAGCAGCGAGACAGGTAACACTGAAGCTTTCTTT

d_call: TRBD1
clone_size: -
cdr3_length: 14
v_call: TRBV30
j_call: TRBJ2-3
cdr3_aa: CAWASGQFTDTQYF
cdr3_nt: TGTGCCTGGGCTTCGGGACAGTTCACAGATACGCAGTATTTT

d_call: -
clone_size: -
cdr3_length: 11
v_call: TRBV29-1
j_call: TRBJ1-2
cdr3_aa: CSVEQDYGYTF
cdr3_nt: TGCAGCGTTGAACAGGACTATGGCTACACCTTC

d_call: -
clone_size: -
cdr3_length: 13
v_call: TRBV29-1
j_call: TRBJ2-1
cdr3_aa: CSVESSGRNEQFF
cdr3_nt: TGCAGCGTTGAATCCTCCGGAAGGAATGAGCAGTTCTTC

d_call: -
clone_size: few
cdr3_length: 13
v_call: TRBV2
j_call: TRBJ2-1
cdr3_aa: CATQGGTYNEQFF
cdr3_nt: TGTGCCACCCAAGGGGGGACGTACAATGAGCAGTTCTTC

d_call: -
clone_size: -
cdr3_length: 14
v_call: TRBV4-3
j_call: TRBJ1-2
cdr3_aa: CASSQETDSYGYTF
cdr3_nt: TGCGCCAGCAGCCAAGAGACAGACAGCTATGGCTACACCTTC

d_call: -
clone_size: -
cdr3_length: 9
v_call: TRBV29-1
j_call: TRBJ1-1
cdr3_aa: CSVGTEAFF
cdr3_nt: TGCAGCGTTGGCACTGAAGCTTTCTTT

d_call: TRBD2
clone_size: few
cdr3_length: 14
v_call: TRBV29-1
j_call: TRBJ2-1
cdr3_aa: CSVEASGSRYEQFF
cdr3_nt: TGCAGCGTTGAGGCCAGCGGGAGTAGGTATGAGCAGTTCTTC

d_call: TRBD1
clone_size: many
cdr3_length: 13
v_call: TRBV5-1
j_call: TRBJ2-7
cdr3_aa: CASSWGQTYEQYF
cdr3_nt: TGCGCCAGCAGCTGGGGACAGACCTACGAGCAGTACTTC

d_call: -
clone_size: -
cdr3_length: 13
v_call: TRBV29-1
j_call: TRBJ2-1
cdr3_aa: CSAGGGARNEQFF
cdr3_nt: TGCAGCGCCGGAGGGGGCGCGCGGAATGAGCAGTTCTTC

d_call: TRBD2
clone_size: -
cdr3_length: 13
v_call: TRBV29-1
j_call: TRBJ2-1
cdr3_aa: CSAGTSGTNEQFF
cdr3_nt: TGCAGCGCTGGGACTAGCGGGACCAATGAGCAGTTCTTC

d_call: -
clone_size: few
cdr3_length: 14
v_call: TRBV30
j_call: TRBJ1-1
cdr3_aa: CAWSGDGFDTEAFF
cdr3_nt: TGTGCCTGGAGTGGTGACGGGTTCGACACTGAAGCTTTCTTT

d_call: -
clone_size: -
cdr3_length: 15
v_call: TRBV29-1
j_call: TRBJ2-3
cdr3_aa: CSVEDRSVSTDTQYF
cdr3_nt: TGCAGCGTTGAAGATCGGTCGGTTAGCACAGATACGCAGTATTTT

d_call: -
clone_size: once
cdr3_length: 12
v_call: TRBV28
j_call: TRBJ2-7
cdr3_aa: CASSLRDSEQYF
cdr3_nt: TGTGCCAGCAGTTTGAGGGACTCGGAGCAGTACTTC

d_call: -
clone_size: few
cdr3_length: 14
v_call: TRBV14
j_call: TRBJ2-7
cdr3_aa: CASSQGGTIYEQYF
cdr3_nt: TGTGCCAGCAGCCAAGGTGGGACGATCTACGAGCAGTACTTC

d_call: TRBD1
clone_size: -
cdr3_length: 14
v_call: TRBV4-1
j_call: TRBJ2-7
cdr3_aa: CASSSTGSSYEQYF
cdr3_nt: TGCGCCAGCAGTTCGACAGGGAGCTCCTACGAGCAGTACTTC

d_call: -
clone_size: -
cdr3_length: 12
v_call: TRBV30
j_call: TRBJ2-5
cdr3_aa: CAWRQALGTQYF
cdr3_nt: TGTGCCTGGCGACAGGCCCTTGGGACCCAGTACTTC